This entry lists 24 T cell receptor beta chains sequenced from one sample in a study of blood T cells in healthy people across ages. A second PCR of about 7 to 12 cycles used a sample-barcoded 5' primer and a J-beta primer mix. TCRdb independently ran MiXCR on the 5' RACE reads; one entry per CDR3 protein. The table includes over 1,500,000 distinct CDR3 sequences, 35% to 50% detected once. The sample taken for sequencing was blood. Every receptor here comes from a human donor in good health.

As regards this clonotype: At one end the junction does not follow the germline gene, possibly because of a read error. This rearrangement joins TRBV20-1 to TRBJ2-7; no definite D call. The CDR3 sequence is 15 residues long. Per germline, CDR1 DFQATT and CDR2 SNEGSKA (reference sequence). The chain's CDR3 is CNARDRLRILYEQYF. The CDR3 DNA sequence: TGCAATGCTAGAGATCGTTTACGTATCCTATACGAGCAGTACTTC.

On this clonotype itself: In this CDR3 the conserved last residue, phenylalanine or tryptophan, is missing, so a read error is likely. The chain combines TRBV7-9 with TRBJ2-6; D may be TRBD1 (5 bases). Germline V gene sequence: CDR1 SEHNR, CDR2 FQNEAQ (reference sequence). The V end was cut by 5 bases, the J end by 0 bases, with 11 bases between. The CDR3 extends over 16 amino acids. The DNA for the CDR3 is TGTGCCAGCAGCCCCAGACAGATCTCTGGGGCCAACGTCCTGACTTCC. It yields the protein CASSPRQISGANVLTS.

This rearrangement joins TRBV5-1 to TRBJ1-1; tentatively, D is TRBD1 (5 bases). The CDR3 length is 14 residues. The V end was cut by 4 bases, the J end by 0 bases, with 10 bases between. Germline V CDR1 and CDR2: SGHRS, YFSETQ. The CDR3 DNA sequence: TGCGCCAGCAGCGGCGGGACGGTGAACACTGAAGCTTTCTTT. This codes for CASSGGTVNTEAFF.

This clonotype has at least ten counts. The chain recombines TRBV4-3 with TRBJ2-3; 10 bases agree with TRBD2. The V segment lost 0 bases and the J segment 3 bases; nucleotides outside the gene matches: 6. The CDR3 length is 17 residues. Germline V lookup: CDR1 LGHNA, CDR2 YSLEER. The CDR3 DNA reads TGCGCCAGCAGCCAAGATAAAGCGGGGGGGCCAACAGATACGCAGTATTTT. It codes for CASSQDKAGGPTDTQYF.

This clonotype was recorded many times. The chain joins TRBV4-3 to TRBJ2-1; 10 bases are a match to TRBD2. From germline, CDR1 is LGHNA and CDR2 YSLEER. The CDR3 length is 16 residues. The V gene end was trimmed by 0 bases and the J gene end by 8 bases; junction bases not matched to a gene: 7. CDR3 DNA sequence: TGCGCCAGCAGCCAAGACCCAGCGGGGGGGTCGGATGAGCAGTTCTTC. Translating gives CASSQDPAGGSDEQFF.

This clonotype was counted a few times. This CDR3 is CASSLAGSLYGYTF. CDR3 in DNA: TGTGCCAGCAGCTTAGCCGGCAGCTTATATGGCTACACCTTC. The chain combines TRBV7-8 with TRBJ1-2; D remains unclear. The CDR3 contains 14 residues. Trimming removed 0 bases at V and 5 bases at J, with 10 bases between. Germline V lookup: CDR1 SGHVS, CDR2 FQNEAQ.

Remarks on this clonotype: One end of the junction does not line up with germline, which may come from a read error. The J gene is TRBJ1-4, the V gene TRBV15, with D perhaps matching TRBD1 (5 bases). This CDR3 comprises 15 residues. Germline V gene sequence: CDR1 LNHNV, CDR2 YYDKDF (reference sequence). For the CDR3, the DNA is TGTGCCACCAGCGGAGACAGTGCAACTAATGAAAAACTGTTTTTT. The encoded protein is CATSGDSATNEKLFF.

This clonotype was seen a handful of times. Its ends do not fully match the called genes, so a read error is possible. The rearrangement joins TRBV25-1 to TRBJ1-5; possibly TRBD1 for D (5 bases). The CDR3 has 13 amino acids. Germline-derived CDR1 and CDR2 are MGHDK and SYGVNS. The chain's CDR3 is CASIQGFYHPQHF. The CDR3 DNA sequence: TGTGCCAGCATCCAGGGCTTCTATCACCCCCAGCATTTT.

V and J are TRBV9 and TRBJ1-2; no clear D. This CDR3 contains 16 residues. Germline values: CDR1 SGDLS, CDR2 YYNGEE. V was pared by 0 bases and J by 3 bases, with 15 bases between. CDR3 residues: CASSVGMQASYYGYTF. The CDR3 nucleotides are TGTGCCAGCAGCGTAGGAATGCAGGCGTCCTACTATGGCTACACCTTC.

The chain recombines TRBV7-2 with TRBJ2-7; TRBD1 agrees at 7 bases. The V gene end was trimmed by 5 bases and the J gene end by 3 bases; junction bases not matched to a gene: 7. Germline values: CDR1 SGHTA, CDR2 FQGNSA. The length of the CDR3 is 14 residues. In nucleotides, the CDR3 is TGTGCCAGCAGCCAGACAGGGAATGGCTACGAGCAGTACTTC. It specifies CASSQTGNGYEQYF.

This chain uses TRBV9 with TRBJ1-2, with a possible D match to TRBD1 (5 bases). The CDR3 runs 14 residues. V lost 7 bases, J lost 0 bases, and 13 bases lay in between. Germline CDR1 reads SGDLS; CDR2 reads YYNGEE. The CDR3 sequence is CASGISRANYGYTF. CDR3 sequence (DNA): TGTGCCAGCGGTATTTCCAGGGCTAACTATGGCTACACCTTC.

The chain employs TRBV4-3 and TRBJ1-2; tentative D call: TRBD1 (5 bases). V was cut by 3 bases and J by 8 bases, with 13 bases left in between. Germline assignment: CDR1 LGHNA and CDR2 YSLEER. The CDR3 covers 13 residues. The CDR3 protein is CASSHRVYDGYTF. In DNA form, the CDR3 reads TGCGCCAGCAGCCACAGGGTGTACGACGGCTACACCTTC.

The CDR3: CASSLAKGDNEQFF. The DNA for the CDR3 is TGTGCCAGCAGCTTGGCCAAAGGTGACAATGAGCAGTTCTTC. The V gene is TRBV5-4, the J gene TRBJ2-1, with unresolved D. The ends were cut back, 0 bases at V and 5 bases at J, with 9 bases in the middle. Germline CDR1 SGHNT, CDR2 YYREEE (reference sequence). The length of the CDR3 is 14 residues. The complete variable domain, with remaining parts taken from reference TRBV5-4 and TRBJ2-1, reads ETGVTQSPTHLIKTRGQQVTLRCSSQSGHNTVSWYQQALGQGPQFIFQYYREEENGRGNFPPRFSGLQFPNYSSELNVNALELDDSALYLCASSLAKGDNEQFFGPGTRLTVL.

This clonotype appeared a few times. This chain links TRBV29-1 with TRBJ1-2; maybe TRBD1 (5 bases). In germline, CDR1 is SQVTM, CDR2 ANQGSEA. The CDR3 has 10 amino acids. V was trimmed by 7 bases and J by 6 bases, leaving 9 bases between them. CDR3 sequence: CSEGGDGYTF. The CDR3 DNA sequence: TGCAGCGAGGGAGGGGATGGCTACACCTTC.

The gene calls are TRBV4-1 and TRBJ2-1; 9 nucleotides line up with TRBD2. Germline V gives CDR1 MGHRA, CDR2 YSYEKL. V was clipped by 2 bases and J by 3 bases; unmatched bases: 5. CDR3 length: 16 amino acids. Written as DNA, the CDR3 is TGCGCCAGCAGCCAACCGCGGGGGGGGAACTACAATGAGCAGTTCTTC. This gives the protein CASSQPRGGNYNEQFF.

The J gene is TRBJ2-3, the V gene TRBV5-1, with 10 bases matching TRBD1. The germline V gene encodes CDR1 SGHRS and CDR2 YFSETQ. Unmatched junction bases numbered 9, after V lost 3 bases and J lost 5 bases. This CDR3 has 16 residues. The CDR3 loop reads CASSYSGTGVGDTQYF. The CDR3 DNA sequence: TGCGCCAGCAGCTACTCCGGGACAGGGGTTGGAGATACGCAGTATTTT.

The chain recombines TRBV27 with TRBJ2-1, with D perhaps TRBD2 (6 bases). The CDR3 sequence is 16 residues long. Germline loops: CDR1 MNHEY, CDR2 SMNVEV (reference sequence). V lost 5 bases and J 6 bases, leaving 20 bases between the germline ends. The chain's CDR3 is CASSPQGLGIANEQFF. CDR3 coding DNA: TGTGCCAGCAGTCCCCAGGGACTGGGTATTGCCAATGAGCAGTTCTTC.

This clonotype appeared once. One junction end disagrees with the germline gene, perhaps due to a read error. The CDR3 loop reads CACSSEGDTQAFF. Here the CDR3 DNA reads TGTGCCTGCAGTTCCGAAGGGGACACTCAAGCTTTCTTT. The V gene is TRBV6-6, the J gene TRBJ1-1; D may be TRBD1 (6 bases). The CDR3 covers 13 residues. The V gene's germline CDR1 is MNHNY and CDR2 SVGAGI (reference sequence).

This sequence joins TRBV7-8 and TRBJ2-7, with TRBD2 identical over 7 bases. V lost 5 bases, J lost 2 bases, and 12 bases stayed unmatched. CDR3 length: 16 residues. From germline, CDR1 is SGHVS and CDR2 FQNEAQ. This chain's CDR3 is CASSARSGGGTYEQYF. As DNA, the CDR3 is TGTGCCAGCAGCGCCAGGTCCGGCGGGGGTACCTACGAGCAGTACTTC. The whole variable domain, remainder taken from reference TRBV7-8 and TRBJ2-7, is GAGVSQSPRYKVAKRGQDVALRCDPISGHVSLFWYQQALGQGPEFLTYFQNEAQLDKSGLPSDRFFAERPEGSVSTLKIQRTQQEDSAVYLCASSARSGGGTYEQYFGPGTRLTVT.

The chain combines TRBV3-1 with TRBJ2-1; D is unresolved. The germline V gene encodes CDR1 LGHDT and CDR2 YNNKEL (reference sequence). The CDR3 is 18 residues long. V lost 0 bases, J lost 0 bases, and 15 bases lay in between. CDR3 nucleotides: TGTGCCAGCAGCCAAGATTTATATGGCGGTGTCTCCTACAATGAGCAGTTCTTC. Residues: CASSQDLYGGVSYNEQFF.

The chain has TRBV10-3 and TRBJ1-3, with D maybe TRBD1 (6 bases). Looked up from germline, CDR1 is ENHRY and CDR2 is SYGVKD. The germline V and J ends were trimmed by 8 bases and 4 bases, with 27 bases remaining between them. CDR3 length: 18 residues. CDR3 nucleotide sequence: TGTGCCATCGGGAAGGGGGGACGGAGCCTTATCTCAGGAAACACCATATATTTT. As protein: CAIGKGGRSLISGNTIYF.

The chain joins TRBV4-3 to TRBJ1-2; D remains unclear. V lost 0 bases to trimming and J lost 5 bases, with 13 bases between them. The CDR3 loop spans 15 amino acids. Germline V gene data show CDR1 as LGHNA and CDR2 as YSLEER. The CDR3 region is CASSQEDRGVYGYTF. In nucleotides, the CDR3 is TGCGCCAGCAGCCAAGAGGATCGAGGTGTATATGGCTACACCTTC.

Note on this clonotype: Just one base apart from a much larger clone, this may be a read error. The chain carries TRBV5-6 and TRBJ2-7; no clear D. Germline loops: CDR1 SGHDT, CDR2 YYEEEE. V was trimmed by 3 bases and J by 7 bases, leaving 11 bases between them. This CDR3 is 12 amino acids long. The CDR3 DNA is TGTGCCAGCAGCTACGTATTAAATGAGCAGTACTTC. It encodes CASSYVLNEQYF.

The rearrangement links TRBV10-3 to TRBJ2-7; D possibly corresponds to TRBD1 (6 bases). CDR1 is ENHRY and CDR2 is SYGVKD in the germline V gene. V was trimmed by 0 bases and J by 2 bases, leaving 17 bases between them. The CDR3 consists of 17 residues. For the CDR3, the DNA is TGTGCCATCAGTGAGTCGACAGGAGCGCCCAAACCCTACGAGCAGTACTTC. Translating it yields CAISESTGAPKPYEQYF.